Following are 24 T cell receptor beta chains from one sample sequenced in a study of tissue T cells after allogeneic stem cell transplantation. Method: immunoSEQ multiplex PCR; TCRdb's copy keeps in-frame clones and lacks some. The repertoire consists of about 22,000 clones, with around 70% occurring once and the leading ten covering approximately 0.72%. Input material: spleen. The origin of the receptors is a female BALB/c mouse in good health. The MHC haplotype of the strain is H2-d.

In this sample, this clone turned up once. The gene names here belong to mouse. The sequence runs out 1 residue before the end of the CDR3; the remainder is reconstructed from the germline J gene. The J gene is TRBJ1-1, the V gene TRBV13-2; D may be TRBD1 (6 bases). Germline loops: CDR1 NNHNN, CDR2 SYGAGS (reference sequence). The CDR3 contains 15 residues. V was clipped by 0 bases and J by 0 bases, with 9 bases between them. The DNA read from the CDR3 is TGTGCCAGCGGTGATGCCAGGACAGCAAACACAGAAGTCTTC. This codes for CASGDARTANTEVF. The CDR3, in full, reads CASGDARTANTEVFF.

This clone was seen a single time. Mouse names are used for the genes. The read ends 1 residue before the CDR3 terminus; that terminus is restored from the germline J gene. This chain joins TRBV13-1 and TRBJ1-1; D is ambiguous. Between the trimmed V and J ends, which lost 1 base and 7 bases, there was a span of 5 bases. Germline CDR1 NSHNY, CDR2 SYGAGN. The CDR3 is made up of 11 amino acids. The CDR3 protein is CASSDHKEVFF. The sequenced part of the CDR3 DNA is TGTGCCAGCAGTGATCACAAAGAAGTCTTC.

Note on this clone: The gene symbols are mouse symbols. The missing CDR3 end, 1 residue past where the read stops, is filled in from the germline J gene. The chain has TRBV13-2 and TRBJ2-7, with TRBD2 matching 13 bases. The CDR3 runs to 17 residues. The V gene end was trimmed by 0 bases and the J gene end by 2 bases; junction bases not matched to a gene: 5. The V gene's germline CDR1 is NNHNN and CDR2 SYGAGS (reference sequence). CDR3 loop: CASGDALDWGGAYEQYF. The CDR3 DNA, read in part, is TGTGCCAGCGGTGATGCCCTGGACTGGGGGGGCGCCTATGAACAGTAC.

In its sample, this clone was seen a few times. Genes here carry mouse names. With the read ending 1 residue before the CDR3 end, the germline J gene is used to fill in that end. The chain links TRBV16 to TRBJ1-5; TRBD1 might be the D (6 bases). Germline CDR1 SGHSA, CDR2 FRNQAP. CDR3 size: 13 residues. The V end lost 5 bases, the J end lost 4 bases, and 9 bases lay between the germline ends. The CDR3 reads CASSLTGNQAPLF. CDR3 DNA, as far as it was read: TGTGCAAGCAGCCTTACAGGGAACCAGGCTCCGCTT.

On this clone itself: Gene names follow the mouse nomenclature. The DNA ends 1 residue before the CDR3 does, and the rest of the CDR3 is filled in from the germline J gene. V usage is TRBV3 and J usage is TRBJ2-7; 7 positions match TRBD2. Trimming removed 1 base from V and 6 bases from J; junction bases left unmatched: 3. The length of the CDR3 is 13 residues. Germline lookup yields CDR1 SNHLY and CDR2 FYNGKV (reference sequence). The CDR3 region is CASSLGGGCEQYF. The part of the CDR3 DNA that was read is TGTGCCAGCAGCTTAGGTGGGGGGTGTGAACAGTAC.

Concerning this clone: Gene labels here are mouse ones. The read comes to an end 1 residue before the CDR3 does, leaving the germline J gene to fill in the end. The chain joins TRBV13-2 to TRBJ1-1; 9 bases agree with TRBD1. Germline CDR1 is NNHNN and CDR2 is SYGAGS (reference sequence). V lost 0 bases and J lost 7; bases outside the gene matches: 7. The CDR3 sequence is 15 residues long. The CDR3 is CASGDAGTGKKEVFF. Partial CDR3 DNA: TGTGCCAGCGGTGATGCCGGGACAGGGAAGAAAGAAGTCTTC.

This clone occurred a few times. Gene labels here are mouse ones. The CDR3 end falls 1 residue outside the read, so it is completed with the germline J gene. This chain uses TRBV21 with TRBJ2-7; 8 bases line up with TRBD2. TRBV21 is an open reading frame, and its role is uncertain. The CDR3 is 15 amino acids. With 2 bases clipped from V and 0 bases from J, the junction kept 3 bases outside the gene matches. CDR3 sequence: CASSQNWGSSYEQYF. CDR3 DNA, as far as it was read: TGTGCTAGCAGTCAAAACTGGGGGAGCTCCTATGAACAGTAC.

Points on this clone: The gene names given are mouse names. The CDR3 is cut off 1 residue early in the read; its end comes from the germline J gene. The chain uses TRBV13-3 and TRBJ1-4; D uncertain. The V end was cut by 2 bases, the J end by 7 bases, with 6 bases between. This CDR3 comprises 12 residues. Germline V gives CDR1 NNHDY, CDR2 SYVADS. CDR3 amino acids: CASSETPERLFF. CDR3 bases read: TGTGCCAGCAGTGAGACCCCCGAAAGATTATTT.

A note on this clone: These gene names are mouse names. Coverage ceases 1 residue before the CDR3 finishes, and the germline J gene fills in the end. V is TRBV13-2 and J is TRBJ1-3, with D possibly matching TRBD1 (6 bases). V lost 0 bases to trimming and J lost 0 bases, with 10 bases between them. CDR1 and CDR2 from the germline V gene are NNHNN and SYGAGS (reference sequence). The CDR3 is 16 residues long. The covered CDR3 bases are TGTGCCAGCGGTGATGCACTCAGGGGTTCTGGAAATACGCTCTAT. Encoded protein: CASGDALRGSGNTLY. The CDR3, in full, reads CASGDALRGSGNTLYF.

A word on this clone: The genes and germline here are from mouse. The CDR3 end falls 1 residue outside the read, so it is completed with the germline J gene. The chain couples TRBV20 to TRBJ1-1; D not certain. The CDR3 extends over 12 amino acids. The V and J ends lost 2 bases and 0 bases respectively, with 4 bases between them. Looked up from germline, CDR1 is GFQATS and CDR2 is STVNSAI. Here the CDR3 reads CGARTANTEVFF. The sequenced CDR3 bases are TGTGGTGCTAGGACAGCAAACACAGAAGTCTTC.

For this clone: These gene names are mouse names. The read gets to within 1 residue of the CDR3 end, and the germline J gene fills in the rest. V and J are TRBV3 and TRBJ2-5; 9 positions match TRBD2. Germline trimming cut 8 bases from V and 3 bases from J; bases unmatched to any gene: 0. The CDR3 extends over 12 amino acids. Germline V CDR1 and CDR2: SNHLY, FYNGKV (reference sequence). The CDR3 DNA, read in part, is TGTGCCAGCGGACTGGGGCAAGACACCCAGTAC. This codes for CASGLGQDTQY. The whole CDR3 protein is CASGLGQDTQYF.

This clone was picked up a small number of times. Here the gene names and germline are mouse. The sequence runs out 1 residue before the end of the CDR3; the remainder is reconstructed from the germline J gene. The chain links TRBV13-3 to TRBJ2-7; D perhaps matches TRBD1 (6 bases). CDR1 and CDR2 (germline): NNHDY, SYVADS. CDR3 length: 12 amino acids. V was cut by 4 bases and J by 4 bases, with 9 bases left in between. CDR3 DNA, as far as it was read: TGTGCCAGCAGTCACAGGGTTTATGAACAGTAC. The encoded protein is CASSHRVYEQY. The whole CDR3 is CASSHRVYEQYF.

On this clone: Gene and germline names: mouse. The CDR3 end lies 1 residue beyond the end of the read and is filled in from the germline J gene. V and J are TRBV13-1 and TRBJ1-1; 11 bases align to TRBD1. V lost 6 bases, J lost 5 bases, and 6 bases stayed unmatched. Per the germline V gene, CDR1 is NSHNY and CDR2 is SYGAGN. This CDR3 region has 14 residues. CDR3 sequence reads: CASTRTGGGTEVFF. Partial CDR3 DNA: TGTGCCAGCACCCGGACAGGGGGCGGTACAGAAGTCTTC.

Notes on this clone: The gene symbols are mouse symbols. The read is 1 residue too short to cover the CDR3 end, so that end is filled in from the germline J gene. The chain joins TRBV19 to TRBJ2-1; 12 nucleotides match TRBD1. V trimming: 6 bases; J trimming: 7 bases; junction bases outside the gene matches: 2. Per germline, CDR1 FNHDT and CDR2 SITEND (reference sequence). The CDR3 runs to 13 residues. CDR3 DNA, as far as it was read: TGTGCCAGCATCGGGACAGGGGGCGCTGAGCAGTTC. Its translation is CASIGTGGAEQF. The full CDR3 is CASIGTGGAEQFF.

Notes on this clone: Gene names are the mouse ones. Coverage ceases 1 residue before the CDR3 finishes, and the germline J gene fills in the end. J is TRBJ1-1 and V is TRBV2, with D perhaps matching TRBD1 (6 bases). This CDR3 spans 16 amino acids. Trimming removed 0 bases from V and 0 bases from J, with 11 bases in between. CDR1 LGHNA and CDR2 YSYQKL come from the germline V gene. CDR3 in amino acids: CASSQDGDIANTEVFF. The CDR3 bases that were read are TGTGCCAGCAGCCAAGATGGGGACATTGCAAACACAGAAGTCTTC. Full variable domain (remainder filled in from reference TRBV2 and TRBJ1-1): DPKIIQKPKYLVAVTGSEKILICEQYLGHNAMYWYRQSAKKPLEFMFSYSYQKLMDNQTASSRFQPQSSKKNHLDLQITALKPDDSATYFCASSQDGDIANTEVFFGKGTRLTVV.

Notes on this clone: Any gene name here is a mouse gene name. The sequence runs out 1 residue before the end of the CDR3; the remainder is reconstructed from the germline J gene. The chain combines TRBV13-1 with TRBJ1-1; D might be TRBD1 (6 bases). There are 12 residues in the CDR3. Germline V gene sequence: CDR1 NSHNY, CDR2 SYGAGN. V dropped 6 bases and J dropped 1 base, with 7 bases sitting between them. CDR3 residues: CASKQGNTEVFF. The CDR3 DNA, read in part, is TGTGCCAGCAAACAGGGGAACACAGAAGTCTTC.

A word on this clone: Mouse gene names and germline throughout. The read ends 1 residue before the CDR3 terminus; that terminus is restored from the germline J gene. This rearrangement joins TRBV20 to TRBJ1-1, with 8 bases aligning to TRBD1. Germline V gene data show CDR1 as GFQATS and CDR2 as STVNSAI. V was pared by 6 bases and J by 0 bases, with 0 bases of the junction left unmatched. The length of the CDR3 is 12 residues. CDR3 amino acids: CGATGANTEVFF. The covered CDR3 bases are TGTGGTGCGACAGGGGCAAACACAGAAGTCTTC.

Comments on this clone: Germline and genes: mouse. The CDR3 end is not reached by the read, which stops 1 residue before it; the germline J gene fills it in. This chain uses TRBV29 with TRBJ2-1, with D possibly matching TRBD2 (7 bases). CDR3 size: 13 residues. The V and J ends lost 2 bases and 7 bases respectively, with 9 bases between them. Germline-derived CDR1 and CDR2 are MSHET and SYDVDS. CDR3 protein: CASSLMGGAEQFF. The part of the CDR3 DNA that was read is TGTGCTAGCAGTTTAATGGGGGGCGCTGAGCAGTTC.

Turning to this clone: Gene names follow the mouse nomenclature. The sequence runs out 1 residue before the end of the CDR3; the remainder is reconstructed from the germline J gene. The chain uses TRBV13-1 and TRBJ2-5, with 7 bases matching TRBD1. Germline lookup yields CDR1 NSHNY and CDR2 SYGAGN. The CDR3 extends over 13 amino acids. Trimming at V came to 2 bases and at J to 6 bases, leaving 3 bases not matched to a gene. The CDR3 spells CASSETGLDTQYF. CDR3 DNA, as far as it was read: TGTGCCAGCAGTGAGACAGGGTTGGACACCCAGTAC.

Of note for this clone: Gene names are mouse gene names. Read data end 1 residue before the CDR3 end; the end is taken from the germline J gene. Other DNA sequences in the sample encode the same CDR3. The chain carries TRBV1 and TRBJ2-7, with 7 positions matching TRBD1. Looked up from germline, CDR1 is NSQYPW and CDR2 is LRSPGD (reference sequence). The CDR3 has 12 amino acids. Losses at the gene ends were 4 bases for V and 3 bases for J; bases not matched to a gene: 0. The DNA read from the CDR3 is TGCACCTGCAGTGGGGACAGCTATGAACAGTAC. Translating it yields CTCSGDSYEQY. The complete CDR3 sequence is CTCSGDSYEQYF.

Turning to this clone: Mouse gene names and germline throughout. The observed sequence ends 1 residue before the CDR3 terminus, with the missing tail filled in from the germline J gene. This chain connects TRBV3 to TRBJ2-5; D is perhaps TRBD1 or TRBD2 (5 bases each). Trimming shortened V by 1 base and J by 2 bases, and 7 bases separated the two germline ends. This CDR3 comprises 14 residues. Germline loops: CDR1 SNHLY, CDR2 FYNGKV (reference sequence). The DNA read from the CDR3 is TGTGCCAGCAGCTTAGGGGGGATCCAAGACACCCAGTAC. Protein: CASSLGGIQDTQY. The whole CDR3 protein is CASSLGGIQDTQYF.

As concerns this clone: The genes and germline here are from mouse. Read sequence stops 1 residue before the CDR3 end, and the germline J gene provides the missing end. The V gene is TRBV31, the J gene TRBJ2-1; the match to TRBD2 covers 9 bases. Germline CDR1 reads GKSSPN; CDR2 reads SITVG. CDR3 length equals 13 residues. Trimming removed 4 bases from V and 9 bases from J; junction bases left unmatched: 7. CDR3 DNA (partial): TGTGCCTGGACGACTGGGGGAAGGGGTGAGCAGTTC. Translated, it gives CAWTTGGRGEQF. The CDR3 as a whole reads CAWTTGGRGEQFF.

Points on this clone: Any gene name here is a mouse gene name. The read falls 1 residue short of the CDR3 end, and the missing part is taken from the germline J gene. The chain carries TRBV4 and TRBJ2-2, with TRBD1 as a possible D gene (6 bases). Trimming left V 8 bases short and J 3 bases short, with 10 bases between. Germline CDR1 reads LGHDT; CDR2 reads YNNKQL (reference sequence). The CDR3 is 13 amino acids. The CDR3 protein is CASGHRDTGQLYF. The CDR3 DNA, read in part, is TGTGCCAGCGGCCACAGGGACACCGGGCAGCTCTAC.

Of note for this clone: Genes and germline are mouse. The read terminates 1 residue ahead of where the CDR3 ends, so the germline J gene completes it. The chain recombines TRBV20 with TRBJ2-4; D is tentatively TRBD1 or TRBD2 (6 bases each). Germline values: CDR1 GFQATS, CDR2 STVNSAI. This CDR3 spans 14 amino acids. The V end lost 1 base, the J end lost 0 bases, and 8 bases lay between the germline ends. The CDR3 bases that were read are TGTGGTGCTAGGGTGGGGGCTAGTCAAAACACCTTGTAC. This sequence encodes CGARVGASQNTLY. From start to end, the CDR3 is CGARVGASQNTLYF.